These 20 T cell receptor beta chains originate from one sample sequenced in a study of T-cell reconstitution after alpha-beta-depleted transplantation in children. Unique molecular identifiers were used to barcode this TCRbeta library. In TCRdb, the PCR reads were re-called with MiXCR into one record per CDR3 protein. The sample has about 830,000 distinct CDR3 sequences, less than 20% seen once. The sample consisted of PBMCs, mostly from graft donor cells, taken 360 days after TCRalphabeta/CD19-depleted stem cell transplant. The receptor source for this set is a male patient younger than 18 who had a stem cell transplant for acute lymphoblastic leukemia, so the T cells may come from the graft donor.

This clonotype was observed a few times. The chain recombines TRBV12-3 or TRBV12-4 with TRBJ2-1; D tentatively fits TRBD1 or TRBD2 (5 bases each). Trimming cost V 3 bases and J 14 bases, with 17 bases left between them. The CDR3 is 13 residues long. DNA for the CDR3: TGTGCCAGCAGTTTGTTGGGGGTAGAAAGAAAGTTCTTC. Residues: CASSLLGVERKFF.

V usage is TRBV18 and J usage is TRBJ2-2; D perhaps matches TRBD1 (6 bases). This CDR3 is built from 15 residues. V lost 1 base and J lost 5, with 11 bases in between. The germline CDR1 and CDR2 sequences are KGHSH and LQKENI. The CDR3 DNA is TGTGCCAGCTCACCACAGGGGACAAAGACCGGGGAGCTGTTTTTT. Its translation: CASSPQGTKTGELFF.

This clonotype was observed many times. This chain uses TRBV12-3 or TRBV12-4 with TRBJ2-1, with 9 bases fitting TRBD2. With V trimmed by 8 bases and J by 9 bases, 17 bases remained unmatched. This CDR3 has 16 amino acids. DNA for the CDR3: TGTGCCAGCGGTGCGGGACTAGCATCGGTTAAGAGTGAGCAGTTCTTC. Encoded protein: CASGAGLASVKSEQFF.

V gene TRBV20-1 combines with J gene TRBJ2-2; TRBD2 might be the D (5 bases). V was shortened by 3 bases and J by 5 bases, with 19 bases between the two germline ends. The CDR3 spans 16 residues. Germline values: CDR1 DFQATT, CDR2 SNEGSKA (reference sequence). The CDR3 coding sequence is TGCAGTGCTAGCCTCCTTAGCGAGTTGTGGACCGGGGAGCTGTTTTTT. Translated: CSASLLSELWTGELFF.

This chain links TRBV6-5 with TRBJ2-1, with TRBD2 matching over 7 bases. Germline CDR1 is MNHEY and CDR2 is SVGAGI. Unmatched junction bases numbered 6, after V lost 2 bases and J lost 5 bases. This CDR3 region has 15 residues. CDR3 residues: CASSYLKRGDNEQFF. DNA of the CDR3: TGTGCCAGCAGTTACCTCAAACGGGGGGACAATGAGCAGTTCTTC.

The chain links TRBV7-2 to TRBJ2-7; 10 bases map to TRBD2. CDR3 length equals 16 residues. V trimming: 5 bases; J trimming: 4 bases; junction bases outside the gene matches: 11. Germline V gene sequence: CDR1 SGHTA, CDR2 FQGNSA. CDR3 sequence reads: CASSQARASGSYEQYF. The CDR3 DNA sequence: TGTGCCAGCAGCCAGGCGAGGGCTAGCGGGAGTTACGAGCAGTACTTC.

On this clonotype: The junction shows a germline mismatch at one end, possibly a read error. The genes are TRBV5-1 and TRBJ2-1; 7 positions match TRBD2. The CDR3 length is 11 residues. Germline-derived CDR1 and CDR2 are SGHRS and YFSETQ. CDR3 DNA sequence: TGCGCCAGCAGCTCGGACTGGGGAGGGATCTTC. This gives the protein CASSSDWGGIF.

This clonotype has just a few counts. The rearrangement joins TRBV6-1 to TRBJ2-7; the match to TRBD2 covers 7 bases. This CDR3 is built from 17 residues. Germline trimming cut 5 bases from V and 1 base from J; bases unmatched to any gene: 14. Germline CDR1 MNHNS, CDR2 SASEGT. The CDR3 protein is CASSPRGEGGPSYEQYF. The CDR3 DNA is TGTGCCAGCAGTCCTCGGGGGGAGGGCGGACCTTCCTACGAGCAGTACTTC.

This clonotype was seen a handful of times. The chain has TRBV11-2 and TRBJ2-4, with 8 bases that match TRBD1. The V segment lost 5 bases and the J segment 8 bases; nucleotides outside the gene matches: 8. CDR1 SGHAT and CDR2 FQNNGV come from the germline V gene. There are 14 residues in the CDR3. The CDR3 DNA follows: TGTGCCAGCAGCCGTACAGGGGGATCGGACATTCAGTACTTC. Translating gives CASSRTGGSDIQYF.

CDR3 residues: CASSEVVGGGEITGELFF. DNA of the CDR3: TGTGCCAGCAGTGAAGTAGTAGGAGGGGGAGAGATCACCGGGGAGCTGTTTTTT. This chain connects TRBV25-1 to TRBJ2-2, with D possibly being TRBD1 or TRBD2 (6 bases each). Germline assignment: CDR1 MGHDK and CDR2 SYGVNS. The V end lost 2 bases, the J end lost 4 bases, and 20 bases lay between the germline ends. The CDR3 consists of 18 residues.

This clonotype was counted many times. At one end the junction does not follow the germline gene, possibly because of a read error. The V gene is TRBV5-1, the J gene TRBJ2-5, with D perhaps TRBD1 or TRBD2 (5 bases each). This CDR3 has 14 residues. CDR1 is SGHRS, CDR2 YFSETQ, per germline. Here the CDR3 DNA reads TGTGCCAGCAGCCCGGGGACGGCCCAAGAGACCCAGTACTTC. It codes for CASSPGTAQETQYF.

This clonotype was counted many times. The rearrangement links TRBV5-1 to TRBJ2-7; TRBD1 agrees at 8 bases. Trimming took 5 bases from V and 4 from J; bases not matched to a gene: 5. This CDR3 spans 13 amino acids. The V gene's germline CDR1 is SGHRS and CDR2 YFSETQ. CDR3: CASRNRGKYEQYF. As DNA, the CDR3 is TGCGCCAGCAGAAACAGGGGGAAGTACGAGCAGTACTTC.

The chain joins TRBV5-1 to TRBJ2-1; 9 bases fit TRBD1. This CDR3 is 17 amino acids long. Germline assignment: CDR1 SGHRS and CDR2 YFSETQ. V gave up 4 bases and J gave up 6 bases; unmatched junction bases: 14. CDR3 nucleotide sequence: TGCGCCAGCAGCAGCGAACAGGGGGCCTTACGGGGCAATGAGCAGTTCTTC. As protein: CASSSEQGALRGNEQFF.

This chain joins TRBV24-1 and TRBJ1-2; D is perhaps TRBD1 (5 bases). Germline CDR1 is KGHDR and CDR2 is SFDVKD. The CDR3 consists of 13 residues. With 6 bases removed from V and 8 bases from J, the gap between germline ends came to 15 bases. Here the CDR3 reads CATSSGTAGGYTF. CDR3 DNA: TGTGCCACCAGTTCCGGGACGGCTGGCGGCTACACCTTC.

V usage is TRBV20-1 and J usage is TRBJ2-1, with TRBD2 identical over 10 bases. The CDR3 length is 15 residues. CDR1 is DFQATT and CDR2 is SNEGSKA in the germline V gene (reference sequence). V dropped 5 bases and J dropped 9; count of bases not matched to a gene: 13. CDR3 in DNA: TGCAGTGCTGCAGAGAATCTGAGCGGGAGGGGTGAGCAGTTCTTC. Residues: CSAAENLSGRGEQFF.

This clonotype has ten or more counts. This chain uses TRBV15 with TRBJ2-2; D possibly matches TRBD1 or TRBD2 (6 bases each). CDR1 is LNHNV, CDR2 YYDKDF, per germline (reference sequence). The CDR3 is 16 residues long. V lost 5 bases to trimming and J lost 0 bases, with 13 bases between them. CDR3: CATSPPEGANTGELFF. CDR3 sequence (DNA): TGTGCCACCAGCCCTCCGGAGGGGGCGAACACCGGGGAGCTGTTTTTT.

The rearrangement links TRBV7-3 to TRBJ2-1, with 8 nucleotides matching TRBD2. The length of the CDR3 is 16 residues. The V segment lost 4 bases and the J segment 4 bases; nucleotides outside the gene matches: 9. The germline CDR1 and CDR2 sequences are SGHTA and FQGTGA. The CDR3 reads CASSSTGTRLYNEQFF. The CDR3 bases are TGTGCCAGCAGCTCTACCGGGACTAGACTATACAATGAGCAGTTCTTC. Drawing the rest from reference TRBV7-3 and TRBJ2-1, the complete variable domain is GAGVSQTPSNKVTEKGKYVELRCDPISGHTALYWYRQSLGQGPEFLIYFQGTGAADDSGLPNDRFFAVRPEGSVSTLKIQRTERGDSAVYLCASSSTGTRLYNEQFFGPGTRLTVL.

This clonotype was seen repeatedly, ten times or more. The genes are TRBV7-9 and TRBJ1-1, with unresolved D. Trimming took off 5 bases at V and 1 base at J, with 14 bases between the two ends. The CDR3 runs to 15 residues. Per the germline V gene, CDR1 is SEHNR and CDR2 is FQNEAQ (reference sequence). The CDR3 is CASSPSEGRNTEAFF. CDR3 sequence (DNA): TGTGCCAGCAGCCCCAGTGAGGGAAGGAACACTGAAGCTTTCTTT.

This clonotype was detected only a few times. The V call is TRBV5-1, the J call TRBJ2-3, with 10 bases lining up with TRBD2. CDR3 length: 16 residues. Germline CDR1 is SGHRS and CDR2 is YFSETQ. Unmatched junction bases numbered 2, after V lost 0 bases and J lost 1 base. The CDR3 DNA follows: TGCGCCAGCAGCTTGGCCACTAGCGGGGGCACAGATACGCAGTATTTT. This gives the protein CASSLATSGGTDTQYF.

This clonotype occurred a few times. This chain connects TRBV10-3 to TRBJ2-5; 10 bases match TRBD1. The germline V gene encodes CDR1 ENHRY and CDR2 SYGVKD. The CDR3 has 16 amino acids. V was pared by 5 bases and J by 3 bases, with 9 bases of the junction left unmatched. CDR3 sequence (DNA): TGTGCCATCAGTCCCGCCCCGGGACAGGGGAAAGAGACCCAGTACTTC. Residues: CAISPAPGQGKETQYF.